This is a list of T cell receptor beta chains from one sample in a study of graft-versus-host responses after intestinal transplantation. Assay used: immunoSEQ multiplex PCR; TCRdb lists only in-frame clones, some missing. This table holds over 75,000 clones, 87% found once. Antigens of these TCRs are unknown. The material sequenced was unstimulated CD8+ T cells sorted from spleen or lymph node cells, taken before transplant. The source is a human donor who was the organ donor for an intestinal transplant. Each CDR3 is given without its conserved first and last residue. Part of the rows lack a size; the others show once, few, many or a class for expanded clones.

j_call: TRBJ2-1; v_call: TRBV4-2; clone_size: NA; cdr3_aa: ASSQNSGGYYNEQF
j_call: TRBJ2-6; v_call: TRBV15; clone_size: NA; cdr3_aa: ATSRVIVGNPSGANVLT
j_call: TRBJ2-1; v_call: TRBV30; clone_size: NA; cdr3_aa: AWTWGGGVLFNEQF
j_call: TRBJ2-1; v_call: TRBV5-8; clone_size: few; cdr3_aa: ASSFGQGHYNEQF
j_call: TRBJ1-5; v_call: TRBV6-5; clone_size: NA; cdr3_aa: ASSYRPLSNQPQH
j_call: TRBJ1-3; v_call: TRBV5-4; clone_size: NA; cdr3_aa: ASSEDRDLGNTIY
j_call: TRBJ1-6; v_call: TRBV28; clone_size: NA; cdr3_aa: ASSFLGSTSYNSPLH
j_call: TRBJ1-2; v_call: TRBV7-9; clone_size: NA; cdr3_aa: ASSLSEGPYYGYT
j_call: TRBJ2-1; v_call: TRBV4-1; clone_size: NA; cdr3_aa: ASPTRDEQF
j_call: TRBJ1-5; v_call: TRBV30; clone_size: NA; cdr3_aa: AWSVPGGTEPQH
j_call: TRBJ1-1; v_call: TRBV9; clone_size: NA; cdr3_aa: ASSVAAGFEAF
j_call: TRBJ1-1; v_call: TRBV6-1; clone_size: NA; cdr3_aa: ASSEGAEAF
j_call: TRBJ2-3; v_call: TRBV5-4; clone_size: NA; cdr3_aa: ASSTSGGAPPLVFIDTQY
j_call: TRBJ2-1; v_call: TRBV27; clone_size: NA; cdr3_aa: ASSLGIHTVDEQF
j_call: TRBJ2-1; v_call: TRBV4-1; clone_size: NA; cdr3_aa: ASSLLRGANNEQF
j_call: TRBJ2-7; v_call: TRBV4-1; clone_size: NA; cdr3_aa: ASSQDSYEQY
j_call: TRBJ2-4; v_call: TRBV13; clone_size: once; cdr3_aa: ASGSGRDIQY
j_call: TRBJ2-1; v_call: TRBV5-1; clone_size: NA; cdr3_aa: ASSLGAWGQEVYGEQF
j_call: TRBJ2-3; v_call: TRBV5-6; clone_size: NA; cdr3_aa: ASSPTGGTQY
j_call: TRBJ2-7; v_call: TRBV7-8; clone_size: once; cdr3_aa: ASSFGNSYEQY
j_call: TRBJ2-5; v_call: TRBV4-1; clone_size: NA; cdr3_aa: ASSLSSLGETQY
j_call: TRBJ2-7; v_call: TRBV7-2; clone_size: NA; cdr3_aa: ASSLGSYEQY
j_call: TRBJ2-2; v_call: TRBV5-6; clone_size: NA; cdr3_aa: ASSLGSRATGELF
j_call: TRBJ2-7; v_call: TRBV14; clone_size: NA; cdr3_aa: ASSAWGASFEQY
j_call: TRBJ2-5; v_call: TRBV6-6; clone_size: NA; cdr3_aa: ASNLGEETQY
j_call: TRBJ2-1; v_call: TRBV5-6; clone_size: NA; cdr3_aa: ASSFEVPSYNEQF
j_call: TRBJ1-1; v_call: TRBV5-5; clone_size: NA; cdr3_aa: ASSHSPGQGATEAF
j_call: TRBJ1-4; v_call: TRBV7-9; clone_size: NA; cdr3_aa: ASSLVQAFGEKLF
j_call: TRBJ2-1; v_call: TRBV30; clone_size: NA; cdr3_aa: AWREGTSYNEQF
j_call: TRBJ1-2; v_call: TRBV15; clone_size: NA; cdr3_aa: ATSRELGQLYGYT
j_call: TRBJ1-5; v_call: TRBV7-9; clone_size: NA; cdr3_aa: ASSSNPLGAWGHQPQH
j_call: TRBJ2-7; v_call: TRBV15; clone_size: few; cdr3_aa: ATRKTGRYEQY
j_call: TRBJ2-2; v_call: TRBV9; clone_size: NA; cdr3_aa: ASSVALTGGATGELF
j_call: TRBJ2-7; v_call: TRBV11-2; clone_size: NA; cdr3_aa: ASSLGGGTGAEREY
j_call: TRBJ1-4; v_call: TRBV2; clone_size: NA; cdr3_aa: ASSEALHRGDEKLF
j_call: TRBJ1-2; v_call: TRBV27; clone_size: NA; cdr3_aa: ASSSLGTDPYGYT
j_call: TRBJ2-1; v_call: TRBV27; clone_size: NA; cdr3_aa: ASSLLAGGPNNEQF
j_call: TRBJ2-3; v_call: TRBV5-1; clone_size: NA; cdr3_aa: ASSLGLASTDTQY
j_call: TRBJ2-7; v_call: TRBV7-8; clone_size: NA; cdr3_aa: ASSFSPYEQY
j_call: TRBJ2-3; v_call: TRBV7-3; clone_size: once; cdr3_aa: ASSPTPEADTQY
j_call: TRBJ1-4; v_call: TRBV5-1; clone_size: NA; cdr3_aa: ASSPGQGSEKLF
j_call: TRBJ2-3; v_call: TRBV9; clone_size: NA; cdr3_aa: ASSGWGASTDTQY
j_call: TRBJ1-5; v_call: TRBV4-1; clone_size: NA; cdr3_aa: ASSQDLNSVDNQPQH
j_call: TRBJ1-2; v_call: TRBV4-1; clone_size: NA; cdr3_aa: ASSQGQGTGYT
j_call: TRBJ1-3; v_call: TRBV28; clone_size: NA; cdr3_aa: ASSPTGFSGNTIY
j_call: TRBJ1-3; v_call: TRBV12-5; clone_size: NA; cdr3_aa: ASGVTDLDGNTIY
j_call: TRBJ1-1; v_call: TRBV28; clone_size: NA; cdr3_aa: ASSSGLEAF
j_call: TRBJ2-7; v_call: TRBV5-4; clone_size: few; cdr3_aa: ASSPGDSYEQY
j_call: TRBJ2-2; v_call: TRBV29-1; clone_size: NA; cdr3_aa: SSETQGFIEGGELF
j_call: TRBJ1-1; v_call: TRBV5-4; clone_size: once; cdr3_aa: ASSAGPGGNTEAF
j_call: TRBJ2-1; v_call: TRBV9; clone_size: NA; cdr3_aa: ASSPGLAGTRDEQF
j_call: NA; v_call: TRBV28; clone_size: NA; cdr3_aa: ASRPTGTSYEQY
j_call: TRBJ2-7; v_call: TRBV5-1; clone_size: NA; cdr3_aa: ASSTGTLTYEQY
j_call: TRBJ2-7; v_call: TRBV4-1; clone_size: NA; cdr3_aa: ASSQPDSPITYEQY
j_call: TRBJ1-1; v_call: TRBV9; clone_size: once; cdr3_aa: ASSVVDRANTEAF
j_call: TRBJ1-1; v_call: TRBV6-5; clone_size: NA; cdr3_aa: ASRQLRGRTEAF
j_call: TRBJ2-7; v_call: TRBV6-6; clone_size: few; cdr3_aa: ASSPGSIYEQY
j_call: TRBJ1-2; v_call: TRBV6-1; clone_size: NA; cdr3_aa: ASSQTGASNYGYT
j_call: TRBJ1-1; v_call: TRBV2; clone_size: NA; cdr3_aa: ASTWGLRTEAF
j_call: TRBJ1-1; v_call: TRBV30; clone_size: NA; cdr3_aa: AWSEWWGRMNTEAF